The rows below give T cell receptor beta chains drawn from one sample of a study of T cells after yellow fever vaccination. One entry per CDR3 protein results from TCRdb running MiXCR on the 5' RACE reads. The data hold roughly 310,000 distinct CDR3 sequences, with less than 4.5% observed a single time. The sample was PBMCs, taken on the day of the yellow fever booster vaccination. These receptor sequences come from a man between 18 and 29 years old who received the YFV17D yellow fever vaccine. Each CDR3 is given with its conserved first and last residue. Each record gives: D gene, V gene, clone size, J gene, CDR3 protein, CDR3 DNA. A D gene is named only where the DNA matches it firmly. Expanded clones get a size class; other rows say once, few or many, or leave the size out.

D gene: -
V gene: TRBV6-5
clone size: -
J gene: TRBJ2-7
CDR3 protein: CASDPRGKQGANEQYF
CDR3 DNA: TGTGCCAGCGACCCGAGGGGGAAACAGGGTGCCAACGAGCAGTACTTC

D gene: -
V gene: TRBV12-3/TRBV12-4
clone size: -
J gene: TRBJ1-6
CDR3 protein: CASSPDRKSSYNSPLHF
CDR3 DNA: TGTGCCAGCAGCCCGGACCGAAAAAGCTCCTATAATTCACCCCTCCACTTT

D gene: -
V gene: TRBV5-1
clone size: many
J gene: TRBJ2-3
CDR3 protein: CASSGQTDTQYF
CDR3 DNA: TGCGCCAGCAGCGGCCAAACCGATACGCAGTATTTT

D gene: TRBD1
V gene: TRBV27
clone size: -
J gene: TRBJ1-2
CDR3 protein: CASSQGQGGYGYTF
CDR3 DNA: TGTGCCAGCAGTCAAGGACAGGGGGGCTATGGCTACACCTTC

D gene: TRBD2
V gene: TRBV20-1
clone size: many
J gene: TRBJ2-5
CDR3 protein: CSARDYLTSGGQETQYF
CDR3 DNA: TGCAGTGCTAGAGATTATTTAACTAGCGGGGGCCAAGAGACCCAGTACTTC

D gene: -
V gene: TRBV9
clone size: many
J gene: TRBJ2-1
CDR3 protein: CASSVGAGALNEQFF
CDR3 DNA: TGTGCCAGCAGCGTAGGGGCGGGGGCTCTCAATGAGCAGTTCTTC

D gene: -
V gene: TRBV3-1
clone size: -
J gene: TRBJ1-1
CDR3 protein: CASRPTRVGGEAFF
CDR3 DNA: TGTGCCAGCAGACCTACAAGAGTTGGGGGTGAAGCTTTCTTT

D gene: -
V gene: TRBV15
clone size: many
J gene: TRBJ2-5
CDR3 protein: CATSRDLQETQYF
CDR3 DNA: TGTGCCACCAGCAGAGATCTCCAAGAGACCCAGTACTTC

D gene: TRBD1
V gene: TRBV29-1
clone size: many
J gene: TRBJ2-1
CDR3 protein: CSVEDPWTGLYEQFF
CDR3 DNA: TGCAGCGTTGAAGATCCGTGGACAGGGCTTTATGAGCAGTTCTTC

D gene: TRBD2
V gene: TRBV6-5
clone size: many
J gene: TRBJ2-5
CDR3 protein: CASRLTSGGATETQYF
CDR3 DNA: TGTGCCAGCAGGCTGACTAGCGGGGGGGCTACGGAGACCCAGTACTTC

D gene: -
V gene: TRBV18
clone size: -
J gene: TRBJ1-4
CDR3 protein: CASSPPDTTNEKLFF
CDR3 DNA: TGTGCCAGCTCACCACCGGATACAACTAATGAAAAACTGTTTTTT

D gene: -
V gene: TRBV4-1
clone size: many
J gene: TRBJ2-5
CDR3 protein: CASSHWGQETQYF
CDR3 DNA: TGCGCCAGCAGCCACTGGGGGCAAGAGACCCAGTACTTC

D gene: -
V gene: TRBV11-3
clone size: few
J gene: TRBJ2-2
CDR3 protein: CASSLTFPPGTGELFF
CDR3 DNA: TGTGCCAGCAGCTTAACCTTCCCCCCCGGGACCGGGGAGCTGTTTTTT

D gene: -
V gene: TRBV4-3
clone size: many
J gene: TRBJ1-2
CDR3 protein: CASSQDPSAGAYGYTF
CDR3 DNA: TGCGCCAGCAGCCAAGATCCATCGGCGGGCGCCTATGGCTACACCTTC

D gene: -
V gene: TRBV9
clone size: many
J gene: TRBJ2-3
CDR3 protein: CASSVGGTTGPTDTQYF
CDR3 DNA: TGTGCCAGCAGCGTAGGGGGGACCACGGGGCCCACAGATACGCAGTATTTT

D gene: -
V gene: TRBV9
clone size: few
J gene: TRBJ1-4
CDR3 protein: CASSVYGGDEKLFF
CDR3 DNA: TGTGCCAGCAGCGTTTACGGAGGGGACGAAAAACTGTTTTTT

D gene: -
V gene: TRBV12-3/TRBV12-4
clone size: many
J gene: TRBJ1-1
CDR3 protein: CASSFSGAANTEAFF
CDR3 DNA: TGTGCCAGCAGTTTTTCTGGGGCAGCAAACACTGAAGCTTTCTTT

D gene: -
V gene: TRBV10-3
clone size: -
J gene: TRBJ2-1
CDR3 protein: CAIRDTGSSYNEQFF
CDR3 DNA: TGTGCCATCAGGGATACAGGGAGCTCCTACAATGAGCAGTTCTTC

D gene: -
V gene: TRBV3-1
clone size: -
J gene: TRBJ1-6
CDR3 protein: CASSQVGAAGDMNSPLHF
CDR3 DNA: TGTGCCAGCAGCCAGGTGGGGGCAGCGGGGGATATGAATTCACCCCTCCACTTT

D gene: -
V gene: TRBV24-1
clone size: many
J gene: TRBJ2-7
CDR3 protein: CATTALHEQYF
CDR3 DNA: TGTGCCACGACAGCTTTACACGAGCAGTACTTC

D gene: -
V gene: TRBV5-4
clone size: -
J gene: TRBJ2-7
CDR3 protein: CASSLGAGRHVEQYF
CDR3 DNA: TGTGCCAGCAGCTTGGGAGCAGGGCGCCACGTCGAGCAGTACTTC

D gene: -
V gene: TRBV15
clone size: many
J gene: TRBJ2-1
CDR3 protein: CATSRSNRGGNEQFF
CDR3 DNA: TGTGCCACCAGCAGATCCAATAGGGGGGGGAATGAGCAGTTCTTC

D gene: -
V gene: TRBV24-1
clone size: many
J gene: TRBJ2-3
CDR3 protein: CATSGTFTSTDTQYF
CDR3 DNA: TGTGCCACCAGTGGAACTTTTACTTCCACAGATACGCAGTATTTT

D gene: -
V gene: TRBV7-8
clone size: many
J gene: TRBJ1-2
CDR3 protein: CASSIGGARLTF
CDR3 DNA: TGTGCCAGCAGCATTGGGGGGGCGCGTCTCACCTTC

D gene: -
V gene: TRBV21-1
clone size: few
J gene: TRBJ2-5
CDR3 protein: CASTLKARRAIQETQYF
CDR3 DNA: TGTGCCAGCACCCTAAAGGCCCGTCGGGCAATCCAAGAGACCCAGTACTTC

D gene: -
V gene: TRBV28
clone size: few
J gene: TRBJ2-6
CDR3 protein: CATSGRDSGANVLTF
CDR3 DNA: TGTGCCACCTCTGGACGGGACTCTGGGGCCAACGTCCTGACTTTC

D gene: -
V gene: TRBV19
clone size: -
J gene: TRBJ1-2
CDR3 protein: CASSSRVASYGYTF
CDR3 DNA: TGTGCCAGTTCATCTCGGGTCGCTTCGTATGGCTACACCTTC

D gene: TRBD1
V gene: TRBV7-9
clone size: many
J gene: TRBJ1-4
CDR3 protein: CASSLFETGVEKLFF
CDR3 DNA: TGTGCCAGCAGCTTATTCGAGACAGGGGTTGAAAAACTGTTTTTT

D gene: TRBD2
V gene: TRBV6-6
clone size: few
J gene: TRBJ2-2
CDR3 protein: CASRAGGYTGELFF
CDR3 DNA: TGTGCCAGCAGAGCGGGGGGTTACACCGGGGAGCTGTTTTTT

D gene: -
V gene: TRBV18
clone size: many
J gene: TRBJ2-5
CDR3 protein: CASSPPSRETQYF
CDR3 DNA: TGTGCCAGCTCACCACCCAGCCGGGAGACCCAGTACTTC

D gene: -
V gene: TRBV7-2
clone size: many
J gene: TRBJ1-1
CDR3 protein: CASSLIAEAFF
CDR3 DNA: TGTGCCAGCAGCTTAATCGCTGAAGCTTTCTTT

D gene: -
V gene: TRBV15
clone size: many
J gene: TRBJ2-3
CDR3 protein: CATSSAVWGGTDTQYF
CDR3 DNA: TGTGCCACCAGCAGTGCCGTATGGGGCGGGACAGATACGCAGTATTTT

D gene: -
V gene: TRBV5-1
clone size: few
J gene: TRBJ2-1
CDR3 protein: CASSWTGTSSYNEQFF
CDR3 DNA: TGCGCCAGCAGCTGGACCGGGACAAGCTCCTACAATGAGCAGTTCTTC

D gene: TRBD1
V gene: TRBV15
clone size: few
J gene: TRBJ1-6
CDR3 protein: CATSRGLTGHNSPLHF
CDR3 DNA: TGTGCCACCAGCAGAGGCCTGACAGGGCATAATTCACCCCTCCACTTT

D gene: -
V gene: TRBV3-1
clone size: few
J gene: TRBJ2-1
CDR3 protein: CASSQVGAREQFF
CDR3 DNA: TGTGCCAGCAGCCAAGTGGGGGCGAGGGAGCAGTTCTTC

D gene: -
V gene: TRBV3-1
clone size: -
J gene: TRBJ1-1
CDR3 protein: CASSQESRTEAFF
CDR3 DNA: TGTGCCAGCAGCCAAGAGTCTCGAACTGAAGCTTTCTTT

D gene: -
V gene: TRBV7-9
clone size: many
J gene: TRBJ2-1
CDR3 protein: CASSLGTSSYNEQFF
CDR3 DNA: TGTGCCAGCAGCTTAGGTACCAGCTCCTACAATGAGCAGTTCTTC

D gene: -
V gene: TRBV12-3/TRBV12-4
clone size: many
J gene: TRBJ2-1
CDR3 protein: CASSPRWNEQFF
CDR3 DNA: TGTGCCAGCAGTCCCCGATGGAATGAGCAGTTCTTC

D gene: -
V gene: TRBV9
clone size: few
J gene: TRBJ2-2
CDR3 protein: CASSAGGQVYTGELFF
CDR3 DNA: TGTGCCAGCAGCGCAGGGGGGCAGGTTTACACCGGGGAGCTGTTTTTT

D gene: -
V gene: TRBV5-1
clone size: many
J gene: TRBJ2-3
CDR3 protein: CASSLGTPLSVDTQYF
CDR3 DNA: TGCGCCAGCAGCTTGGGGACACCTTTATCGGTAGATACGCAGTATTTT

D gene: -
V gene: TRBV23-1
clone size: -
J gene: TRBJ1-5
CDR3 protein: CASSHPGGLGSNQPQHF
CDR3 DNA: TGCGCCAGCAGTCACCCCGGGGGGTTAGGGAGCAATCAGCCCCAGCATTTT

D gene: -
V gene: TRBV2
clone size: many
J gene: TRBJ1-1
CDR3 protein: CASTSGGYTEAFF
CDR3 DNA: TGTGCCAGCACCTCGGGAGGGTACACTGAAGCTTTCTTT

D gene: -
V gene: TRBV6-6
clone size: many
J gene: TRBJ1-6
CDR3 protein: CASSYLTGTGNSPLHF
CDR3 DNA: TGTGCCAGCAGTTACCTTACCGGGACCGGGAATTCACCCCTCCACTTT

D gene: TRBD1
V gene: TRBV7-9
clone size: many
J gene: TRBJ2-2
CDR3 protein: CASSFLGQGSGELFF
CDR3 DNA: TGTGCCAGCAGCTTCCTAGGACAGGGTTCCGGGGAGCTGTTTTTT

D gene: -
V gene: TRBV29-1
clone size: few
J gene: TRBJ2-5
CDR3 protein: CSASPRGEETQYF
CDR3 DNA: TGCAGCGCCAGCCCCAGGGGGGAAGAGACCCAGTACTTC

D gene: -
V gene: TRBV12-3/TRBV12-4
clone size: many
J gene: TRBJ1-1
CDR3 protein: CASSSRLLRTEAFF
CDR3 DNA: TGTGCCAGCAGTTCACGACTCCTCAGGACTGAAGCTTTCTTT

D gene: TRBD1
V gene: TRBV5-1
clone size: many
J gene: TRBJ2-3
CDR3 protein: CASSLGQGKDTQYF
CDR3 DNA: TGCGCCAGCAGCTTGGGACAGGGTAAAGATACGCAGTATTTT

D gene: -
V gene: TRBV5-1
clone size: many
J gene: TRBJ2-7
CDR3 protein: CASSFDGLTYEQYF
CDR3 DNA: TGCGCCAGCAGCTTTGACGGGTTGACCTACGAGCAGTACTTC

D gene: TRBD1
V gene: TRBV2
clone size: few
J gene: TRBJ1-4
CDR3 protein: CAGQVHNEKLFF
CDR3 DNA: TGTGCCGGACAGGTCCATAATGAAAAACTGTTTTTT

D gene: -
V gene: TRBV11-2
clone size: few
J gene: TRBJ2-3
CDR3 protein: CASSIYGDTQYF
CDR3 DNA: TGTGCCAGCAGCATTTATGGGGATACGCAGTATTTT

D gene: TRBD1
V gene: TRBV2
clone size: few
J gene: TRBJ2-2
CDR3 protein: CASHKGGSNTGELFF
CDR3 DNA: TGTGCCAGTCATAAAGGGGGCTCGAACACCGGGGAGCTGTTTTTT

D gene: TRBD1
V gene: TRBV4-1
clone size: -
J gene: TRBJ1-6
CDR3 protein: CASSLRTGRVNSPLHF
CDR3 DNA: TGCGCCAGCAGCCTGAGGACAGGACGGGTGAATTCACCCCTCCACTTT

D gene: -
V gene: TRBV5-4
clone size: few
J gene: TRBJ1-1
CDR3 protein: CASSHTGRNTEAFF
CDR3 DNA: TGTGCCAGCAGCCACACAGGGCGGAACACTGAAGCTTTCTTT

D gene: -
V gene: TRBV4-2
clone size: many
J gene: TRBJ2-2
CDR3 protein: CASSSRDENTGELFF
CDR3 DNA: TGTGCCAGCAGCTCGCGGGACGAAAACACCGGGGAGCTGTTTTTT